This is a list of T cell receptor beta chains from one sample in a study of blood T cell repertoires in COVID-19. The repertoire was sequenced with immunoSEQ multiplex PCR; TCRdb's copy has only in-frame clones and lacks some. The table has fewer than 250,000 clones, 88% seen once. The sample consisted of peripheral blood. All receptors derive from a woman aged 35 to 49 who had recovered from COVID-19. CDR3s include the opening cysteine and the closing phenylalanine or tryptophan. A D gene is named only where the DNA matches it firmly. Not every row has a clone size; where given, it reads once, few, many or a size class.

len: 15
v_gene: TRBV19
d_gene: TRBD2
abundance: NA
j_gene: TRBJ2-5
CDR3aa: CASSKGLGVGETQYF
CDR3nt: TGTGCCAGTAGTAAGGGACTAGGAGTAGGGGAGACCCAGTACTTC

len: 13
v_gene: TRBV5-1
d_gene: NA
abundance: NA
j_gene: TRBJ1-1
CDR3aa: CASSSGSGTEAFF
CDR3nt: TGCGCCAGCAGCTCCGGGAGCGGCACTGAAGCTTTCTTT

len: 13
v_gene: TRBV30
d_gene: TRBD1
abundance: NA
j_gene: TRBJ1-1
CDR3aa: CAWRGTANTEAFF
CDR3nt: TGTGCCTGGAGGGGGACAGCGAACACTGAAGCTTTCTTT

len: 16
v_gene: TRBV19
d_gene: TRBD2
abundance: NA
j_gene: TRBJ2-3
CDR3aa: CASSWGTSGATDTQYF
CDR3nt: TGTGCCAGTAGTTGGGGGACTAGCGGGGCCACAGATACGCAGTATTTT

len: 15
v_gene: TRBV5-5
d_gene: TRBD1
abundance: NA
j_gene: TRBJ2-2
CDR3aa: CASRRDRGNTGELFF
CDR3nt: TGTGCCAGCAGGAGGGACAGGGGAAACACCGGGGAGCTGTTTTTT

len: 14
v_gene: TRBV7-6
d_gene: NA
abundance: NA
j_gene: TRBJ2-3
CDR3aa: CASSLEPGRDTQYF
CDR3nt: TGTGCCAGCAGCTTAGAACCCGGTCGGGATACGCAGTATTTT

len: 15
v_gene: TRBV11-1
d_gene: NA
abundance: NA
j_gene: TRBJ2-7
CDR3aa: CASSKETGSGYEQYF
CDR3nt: TGTGCCAGCAGCAAGGAGACAGGTTCAGGCTACGAGCAGTACTTC

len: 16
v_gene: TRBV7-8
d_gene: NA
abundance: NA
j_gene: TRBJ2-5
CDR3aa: CASSSRYLGGQETQYF
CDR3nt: TGTGCCAGCAGCTCCCGGTATCTGGGGGGCCAAGAGACCCAGTACTTC

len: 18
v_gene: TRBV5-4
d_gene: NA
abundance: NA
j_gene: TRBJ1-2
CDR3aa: CASSFWTATNGANYGYTF
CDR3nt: TGTGCCAGCAGCTTTTGGACAGCTACTAACGGAGCGAACTATGGCTACACCTTC

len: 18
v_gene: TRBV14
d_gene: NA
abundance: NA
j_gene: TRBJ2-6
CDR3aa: CASSLTGMGTGGANVLTF
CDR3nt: TGTGCCAGCAGCCTCACAGGGATGGGTACAGGTGGGGCCAACGTCCTGACTTTC

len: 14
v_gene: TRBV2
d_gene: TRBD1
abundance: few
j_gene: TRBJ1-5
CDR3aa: CASTGTGGRQPQHF
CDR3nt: TGTGCCAGCACCGGGACAGGGGGTCGGCAGCCCCAGCATTTT

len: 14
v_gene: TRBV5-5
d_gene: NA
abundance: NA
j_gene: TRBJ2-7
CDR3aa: CASSLFQGYYEQYF
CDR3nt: TGTGCCAGCAGCTTGTTTCAGGGGTATTACGAGCAGTACTTC

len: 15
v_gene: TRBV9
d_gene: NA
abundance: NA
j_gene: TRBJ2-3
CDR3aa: CASSSMGDPRDTQYF
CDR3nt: TGTGCCAGCAGCTCAATGGGCGACCCTCGGGATACGCAGTATTTT

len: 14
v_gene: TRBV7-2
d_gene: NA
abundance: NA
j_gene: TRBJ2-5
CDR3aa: CASSLTASEETQYF
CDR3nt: TGTGCCAGCAGCTTAACGGCTAGCGAAGAGACCCAGTACTTC

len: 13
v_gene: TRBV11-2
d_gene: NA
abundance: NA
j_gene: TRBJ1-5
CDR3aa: CASSLGLVEPQHF
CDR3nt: TGTGCCAGCAGCTTGGGACTGGTTGAGCCCCAGCATTTT

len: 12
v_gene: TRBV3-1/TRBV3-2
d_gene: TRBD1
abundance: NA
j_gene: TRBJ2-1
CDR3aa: CASSQGLGQGFF
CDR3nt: TGTGCCAGCAGCCAAGGGTTAGGACAGGGGTTCTTC

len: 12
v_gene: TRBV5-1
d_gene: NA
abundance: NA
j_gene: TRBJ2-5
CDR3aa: CASTDSQETQYF
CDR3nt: TGCGCCAGCACCGACAGCCAAGAGACCCAGTACTTC

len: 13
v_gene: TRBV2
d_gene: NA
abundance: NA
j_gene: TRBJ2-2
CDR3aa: CASSEAPQGELFF
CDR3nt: TGTGCCAGCAGTGAAGCGCCCCAGGGGGAGCTGTTTTTT

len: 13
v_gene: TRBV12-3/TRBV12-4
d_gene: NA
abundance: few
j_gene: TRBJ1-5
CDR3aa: CASSAQGNQPQHF
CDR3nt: TGTGCCAGCAGTGCCCAGGGGAATCAGCCCCAGCATTTT

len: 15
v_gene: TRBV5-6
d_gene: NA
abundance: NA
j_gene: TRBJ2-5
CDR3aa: CASSGGQGGPKTQYF
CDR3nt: TGTGCCAGCAGCGGCGGACAGGGAGGGCCCAAGACCCAGTACTTC

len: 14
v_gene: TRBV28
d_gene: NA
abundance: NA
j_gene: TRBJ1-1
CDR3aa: CASSWAGDGTEAFF
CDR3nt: TGTGCCAGCAGTTGGGCGGGGGACGGGACTGAAGCTTTCTTT

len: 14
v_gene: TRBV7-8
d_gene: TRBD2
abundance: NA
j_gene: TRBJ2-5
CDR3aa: CASSLGLAGETQYF
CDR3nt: TGTGCCAGCAGCTTAGGACTAGCGGGAGAGACCCAGTACTTC

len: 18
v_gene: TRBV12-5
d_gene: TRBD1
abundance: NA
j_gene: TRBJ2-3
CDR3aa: CASGFILTGGASTDTQYF
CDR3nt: TGTGCTAGTGGTTTCATACTCACAGGGGGCGCCAGCACAGATACGCAGTATTTT

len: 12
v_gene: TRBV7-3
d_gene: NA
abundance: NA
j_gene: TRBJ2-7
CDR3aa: CASSLTGSEQYF
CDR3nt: TGTGCCAGCAGCTTAACAGGGAGCGAGCAGTACTTC

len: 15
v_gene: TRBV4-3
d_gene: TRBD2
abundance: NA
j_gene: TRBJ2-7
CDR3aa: CASSQEGGRAGEQYF
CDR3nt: TGCGCCAGCAGCCAAGAAGGAGGGAGGGCCGGCGAGCAGTACTTC

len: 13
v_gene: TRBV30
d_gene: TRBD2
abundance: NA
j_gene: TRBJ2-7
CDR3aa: CAWSSGGPYEQYF
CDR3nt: TGTGCCTGGAGTAGCGGGGGTCCCTACGAGCAGTACTTC

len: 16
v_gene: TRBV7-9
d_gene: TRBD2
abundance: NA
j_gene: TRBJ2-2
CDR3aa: CASSLGAGGDTGELFF
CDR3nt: TGTGCCAGCAGCTTAGGTGCGGGAGGGGACACCGGGGAGCTGTTTTTT

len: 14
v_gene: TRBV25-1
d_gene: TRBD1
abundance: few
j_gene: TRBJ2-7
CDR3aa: CASSRSGQGNEQYF
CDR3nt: TGTGCCAGCAGTAGATCGGGACAGGGAAACGAGCAGTACTTC

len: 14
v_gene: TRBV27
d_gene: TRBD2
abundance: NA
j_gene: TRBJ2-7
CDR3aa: CASSLGLAVYEQYF
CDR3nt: TGTGCCAGCAGCTTAGGACTAGCGGTCTACGAGCAGTACTTC

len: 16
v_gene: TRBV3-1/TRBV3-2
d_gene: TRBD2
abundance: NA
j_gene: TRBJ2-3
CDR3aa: CASSQDLTSVSGTQYF
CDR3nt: TGTGCCAGCAGCCAAGATCTAACTAGCGTTTCCGGTACGCAGTATTTT

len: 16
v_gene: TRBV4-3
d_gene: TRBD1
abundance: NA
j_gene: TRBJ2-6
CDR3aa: CASSLVTGTGANVLTF
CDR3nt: TGCGCCAGCAGCCTTGTGACAGGGACTGGGGCCAACGTCCTGACTTTC

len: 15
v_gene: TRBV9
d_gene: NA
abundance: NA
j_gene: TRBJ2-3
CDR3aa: CASTKMGGSTDTQYF
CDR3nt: TGTGCCAGCACCAAGATGGGGGGAAGCACAGATACGCAGTATTTT

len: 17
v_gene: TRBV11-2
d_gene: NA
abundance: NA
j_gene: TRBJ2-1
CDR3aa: CASSLYVLRQAYNEQFF
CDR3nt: TGTGCCAGCAGCTTATACGTTTTGAGACAGGCCTACAATGAGCAGTTCTTC

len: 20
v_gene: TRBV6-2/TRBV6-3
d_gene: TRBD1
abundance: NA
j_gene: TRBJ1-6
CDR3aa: CASSQPGQTSASSYNSPLHF
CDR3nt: TGTGCCAGCAGTCAGCCGGGACAGACCTCCGCCAGCTCCTATAATTCACCCCTCCACTTT

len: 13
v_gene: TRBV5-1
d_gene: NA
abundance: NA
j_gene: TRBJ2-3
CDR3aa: CASSLVREDTQYF
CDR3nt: TGCGCCAGCAGCTTGGTGCGGGAAGATACGCAGTATTTT

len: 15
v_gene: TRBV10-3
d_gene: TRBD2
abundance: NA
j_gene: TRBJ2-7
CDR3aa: CAIRPGLEPLAEQYF
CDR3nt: TGTGCCATCAGGCCGGGACTAGAGCCCCTAGCCGAGCAGTACTTC

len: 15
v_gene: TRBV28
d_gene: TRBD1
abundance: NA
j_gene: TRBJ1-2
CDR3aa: CASLKGRDRNYGHTF
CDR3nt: TGTGCCAGTTTAAAAGGCCGGGACAGGAATTATGGCCACACCTTC

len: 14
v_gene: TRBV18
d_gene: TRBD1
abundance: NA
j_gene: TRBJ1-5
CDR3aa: CASSPGQGNQPQHF
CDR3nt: TGTGCCAGCTCACCGGGACAGGGGAATCAGCCCCAGCATTTT

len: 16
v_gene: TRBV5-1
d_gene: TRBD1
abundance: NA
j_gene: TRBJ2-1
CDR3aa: CASSLDGTGGLSEQFF
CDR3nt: TGCGCCAGCAGCTTGGACGGGACAGGGGGCCTGAGTGAGCAGTTCTTC

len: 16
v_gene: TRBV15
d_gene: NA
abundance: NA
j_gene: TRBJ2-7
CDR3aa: CATSRDLGQDTYEQYF
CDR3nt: TGTGCCACCAGCAGAGATTTAGGCCAGGACACCTACGAGCAGTACTTC

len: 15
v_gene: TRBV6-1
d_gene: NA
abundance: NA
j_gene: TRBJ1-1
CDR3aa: CASSEAPGVNTEAFF
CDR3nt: TGTGCCAGCAGTGAAGCACCGGGGGTGAACACTGAAGCTTTCTTT

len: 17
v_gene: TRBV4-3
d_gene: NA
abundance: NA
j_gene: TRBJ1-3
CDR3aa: CASSQDVWGGGGNTIYF
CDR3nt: TGCGCCAGCAGCCAAGACGTTTGGGGAGGAGGAGGAAACACCATATATTTT

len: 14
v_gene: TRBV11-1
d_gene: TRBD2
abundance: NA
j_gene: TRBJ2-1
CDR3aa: CASRGRESLNEQFF
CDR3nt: TGTGCCAGCAGAGGGCGGGAGTCCCTCAATGAGCAGTTCTTC

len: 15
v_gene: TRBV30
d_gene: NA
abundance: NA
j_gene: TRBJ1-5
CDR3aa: CAWSAGTTSNQPQHF
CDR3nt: TGTGCCTGGAGTGCCGGGACAACTAGCAATCAGCCCCAGCATTTT

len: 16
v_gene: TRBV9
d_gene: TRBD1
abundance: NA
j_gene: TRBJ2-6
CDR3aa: CASSKGLTGWANVLTF
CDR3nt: TGTGCCAGCAGCAAAGGATTGACAGGGTGGGCCAACGTCCTGACTTTC

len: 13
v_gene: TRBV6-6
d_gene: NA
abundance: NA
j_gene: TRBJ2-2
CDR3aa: CASDRENTGELFF
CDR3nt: TGTGCCAGCGACCGGGAGAACACCGGGGAGCTGTTTTTT

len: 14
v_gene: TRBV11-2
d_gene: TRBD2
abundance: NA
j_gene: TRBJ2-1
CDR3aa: CASSPAGGRNEQFF
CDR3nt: TGTGCCAGCAGCCCGGCGGGAGGAAGGAATGAGCAGTTCTTC

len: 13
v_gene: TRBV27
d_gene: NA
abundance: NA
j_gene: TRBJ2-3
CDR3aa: CASSFVPSDTQYF
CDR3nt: TGTGCCAGCAGTTTCGTTCCGTCAGATACGCAGTATTTT

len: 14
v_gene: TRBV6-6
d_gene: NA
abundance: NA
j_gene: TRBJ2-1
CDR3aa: CASTPGTSNNEQFF
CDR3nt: TGTGCCAGCACTCCGGGGACATCCAACAATGAGCAGTTCTTC

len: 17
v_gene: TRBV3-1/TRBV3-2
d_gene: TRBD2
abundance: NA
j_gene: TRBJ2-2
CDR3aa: CASSQAPGLGNTGELFF
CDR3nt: TGTGCCAGCAGCCAAGCTCCGGGACTAGGGAACACCGGGGAGCTGTTTTTT

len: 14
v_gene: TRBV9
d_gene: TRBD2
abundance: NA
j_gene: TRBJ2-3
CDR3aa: CASSVDPASGRGTF
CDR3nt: TGTGCCAGCAGCGTAGACCCCGCTAGCGGGAGGGGAACTTTT

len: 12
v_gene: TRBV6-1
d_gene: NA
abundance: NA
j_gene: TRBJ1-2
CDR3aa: CASSESRNGYTF
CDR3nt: TGTGCCAGCAGTGAAAGCAGGAACGGCTACACCTTC

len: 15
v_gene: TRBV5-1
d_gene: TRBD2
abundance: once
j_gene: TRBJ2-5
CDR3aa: CASSLVAGDEETQYF
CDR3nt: TGCGCCAGCAGCTTGGTGGCGGGAGACGAGGAGACCCAGTACTTC

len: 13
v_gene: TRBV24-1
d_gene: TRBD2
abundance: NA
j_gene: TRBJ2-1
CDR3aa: CATAARESSEQFF
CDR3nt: TGTGCCACGGCCGCGCGGGAGTCCAGTGAGCAGTTCTTC

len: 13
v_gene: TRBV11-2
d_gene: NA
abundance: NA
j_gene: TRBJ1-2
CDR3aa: CASSLDRGNGYTF
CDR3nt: TGTGCCAGCAGCTTAGACCGAGGCAATGGCTACACCTTC

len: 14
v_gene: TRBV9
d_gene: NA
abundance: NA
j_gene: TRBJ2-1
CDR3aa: CASSVLMSDNEQFF
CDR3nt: TGTGCCAGCAGCGTACTTATGTCCGACAATGAGCAGTTCTTC

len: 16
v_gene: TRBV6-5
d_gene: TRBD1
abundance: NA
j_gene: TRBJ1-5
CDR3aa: CASSYSGTGRDQPQHF
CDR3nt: TGTGCCAGCAGTTACTCCGGGACAGGGAGGGATCAGCCCCAGCATTTT

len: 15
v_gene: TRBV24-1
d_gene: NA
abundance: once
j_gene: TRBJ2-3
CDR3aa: CATSDKDSRRDTQYF
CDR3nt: TGTGCCACCAGTGACAAGGACTCAAGACGAGATACGCAGTATTTT

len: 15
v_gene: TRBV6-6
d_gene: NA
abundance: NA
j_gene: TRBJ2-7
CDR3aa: CASSYSGESSYEQYF
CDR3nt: TGTGCCAGCAGTTACTCCGGGGAGAGCTCCTACGAGCAGTACTTC

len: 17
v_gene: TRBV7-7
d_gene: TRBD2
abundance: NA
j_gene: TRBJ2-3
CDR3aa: CASSSGLAGSTTDTQYF
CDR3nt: TGTGCCAGCAGCTCCGGACTAGCGGGATCCACCACAGATACGCAGTATTTT